The rows below give T cell receptor beta chains drawn from one sample of a study of beta chain features in type 1 diabetes. Clones were sequenced by immunoSEQ multiplex PCR, and TCRdb holds only the in-frame ones, with some missing. The sample shows over 200,000 clones, approximately 10% of them seen only once. Material for sequencing was naive CD4+ T cells from blood. These receptors all stem from a man younger than 45 with type 1 diabetes. CDR3s include the opening cysteine and the closing phenylalanine or tryptophan. D genes are given only for firm matches. For some rows the clone size is stated as once, few or many, or as a class when expanded; others skip it.

v_call	clone_size	d_call	j_call	cdr3_nt	cdr3_aa
TRBV4-2	few	TRBD1	TRBJ2-7	TGTGCCAGCAGCCAAGGGGGCCAACGGACAGGATTGACCTACGAGCAGTACTTC	CASSQGGQRTGLTYEQYF
TRBV21-1	NA	NA	TRBJ1-6	TGTGCCAGCAGCACCCCGCGACACTTTAATTCACCCCTCCACTTT	CASSTPRHFNSPLHF
TRBV5-8	NA	TRBD1	TRBJ2-4	TGTGCCAGCAGCTTGGCTAGGGGGCTAGGCATTCAGTACTTC	CASSLARGLGIQYF
TRBV15	NA	NA	TRBJ1-4	TGTGCCACCAGCAGAGATCTTGGGCGTAAACTGTTTTTT	CATSRDLGRKLFF
TRBV5-1	few	NA	TRBJ2-5	TGCGCCAGCAGCAGTACAGGGAAAGAGACCCAGTACTTC	CASSSTGKETQYF
TRBV5-1	NA	TRBD1	TRBJ1-6	TGCGCCAGCAGCCCAGGACAGGGCGCTAATTCACCCCTCCACTTT	CASSPGQGANSPLHF
TRBV9	NA	TRBD2	TRBJ2-6	TGTGCCAGCAGCCTTGGAGTAGCGGGGGCCTCCTCTGGGGCCAACGTCCTGACTTTC	CASSLGVAGASSGANVLTF
TRBV15	NA	TRBD1	TRBJ2-2	TGTGCCACCAGCAGTGACAGGGGGCGGAACACCGGGGAGCTGTTTTTT	CATSSDRGRNTGELFF
TRBV4-3	few	TRBD2	TRBJ2-5	TGCGCCAGCAGCCAAGATCGGTGGTCTAGCGGGGGGGCCCAAGAGACCCAGTACTTC	CASSQDRWSSGGAQETQYF
TRBV6-5	few	NA	TRBJ1-1	TGTGCCAGCAACATTATCCTTGAAGCTTTCTTT	CASNIILEAFF
TRBV30	few	NA	TRBJ1-5	TGTGCCTGTACCACAGGTAGCAATCAGCCCCAGCATTTT	CACTTGSNQPQHF
TRBV5-1	few	TRBD2	TRBJ2-1	TGCGCCAGCAGCGGATATAGCGGGGCCAGCTCCTACAATGAGCAGTTCTTC	CASSGYSGASSYNEQFF
TRBV2	NA	NA	TRBJ2-5	TGTGCCAGCAGTCGAGGTGGGGGCGTCGAGACCCAGTACTTC	CASSRGGGVETQYF
TRBV18	NA	TRBD1	TRBJ2-1	TGTGCCAGCTCACCCAGGACAGGGCAATACAATGAGCAGTTCTTC	CASSPRTGQYNEQFF
TRBV4-1	few	NA	TRBJ1-2	TGCGCCAGCAGCCAAAGCGAGAACTATGGCTACACCTTC	CASSQSENYGYTF
TRBV7-2	few	TRBD2	TRBJ2-1	TGTGCCAGCAGCTTTAGCGGGGGGGCTTACAATGAGCAGTTCTTC	CASSFSGGAYNEQFF
TRBV5-1	NA	TRBD2	TRBJ2-1	TGCGCCAGCGGATCAAGCGGGGGGGCCGGTAATGAGCAGTTCTTC	CASGSSGGAGNEQFF
TRBV4-1	NA	TRBD1	TRBJ2-2	TGCGCCAGCAGCCAAGGGACAGGGTATGAGACCGGGGAGCTGTTTTTT	CASSQGTGYETGELFF
TRBV18	few	NA	TRBJ1-5	TGTGCCAGCTCACCGCAGGGTGTGCAGCCCCAGCATTTT	CASSPQGVQPQHF
TRBV5-1	few	TRBD1	TRBJ2-7	TGCGCCAGCAGTTTTACAGGGGGCGCCCCTGGAGAGCAGTACTTC	CASSFTGGAPGEQYF
TRBV6-1	NA	TRBD1	TRBJ1-6	TGTGCCAGCAGAAAGACAGGGGGCTCGGATTCACCCCTCCACTTT	CASRKTGGSDSPLHF
TRBV10-3	NA	NA	TRBJ2-7	TGTGCCATCAGTGAGTCCCCTTTCGAGCAGTACTTC	CAISESPFEQYF
TRBV2	few	NA	TRBJ1-5	TGTGCCAGCAGTGAAACAGGAGGGAATCAGCCCCAGCATTTT	CASSETGGNQPQHF
TRBV19	few	NA	TRBJ1-2	TGTGCCAGTAGTATAGACAGTCTGGCGGGCTATGGCTACACCTTC	CASSIDSLAGYGYTF
TRBV5-6	few	NA	TRBJ1-1	TGTGCCAGCAGCTTGCCTCAGGGCCTGAACACTGAAGCTTTCTTT	CASSLPQGLNTEAFF
TRBV4-3	few	NA	TRBJ1-4	TGCGCCAGCAGCCAAGATTCCCAGGGCGTGGATGAAAAACTGTTTTTT	CASSQDSQGVDEKLFF
TRBV5-4	few	NA	TRBJ2-5	TGTGCCAGCAGCTTCGGAGAAGAGACCCAGTACTTC	CASSFGEETQYF
TRBV23-1	many	NA	TRBJ1-5	TGCGCCAGCAGCCTTCGGGGTCAGCCCCAGCATTTT	CASSLRGQPQHF
TRBV30	few	TRBD1	TRBJ2-7	TGTGCCTGGGGCTCCTGGGACAGGGGCTCCTACGAGCAGTACTTC	CAWGSWDRGSYEQYF
TRBV12-5	few	TRBD1	TRBJ1-1	TGTGCTAGTGGCTCCACGACAGGGAGGAAGACTGAAGCTTTCTTT	CASGSTTGRKTEAFF
TRBV7-2	NA	NA	TRBJ2-1	TGTGCCAGCAGCTTAGATAGGGCGGGATACAATGAGCAGTTCTTC	CASSLDRAGYNEQFF
TRBV5-1	few	TRBD2	TRBJ2-3	TGCGCCAGCCTCGGGGGGGCAGATACGCAGTATTTT	CASLGGADTQYF
TRBV4-2	NA	NA	TRBJ2-3	TGTGCCAGCAGCCAAGATCGGGCAGGGCCCACAGATACGCAGTATTTT	CASSQDRAGPTDTQYF
TRBV25-1	NA	TRBD1	TRBJ2-7	TGTGCCAGCAGTGAGACAGGGATCTCCTACGAGCAGTACTTC	CASSETGISYEQYF
TRBV29-1	NA	NA	TRBJ2-5	TGCAGCGTTCGTAGCGGAGAAGAGACCCAGTACTTC	CSVRSGEETQYF
TRBV2	NA	NA	TRBJ1-2	TGTGCCAGCTCAGCGTATGGCTACACCTTC	CASSAYGYTF
TRBV28	NA	NA	TRBJ1-5	TGTGCCACCACCTTGGAGAGCAGTAACAATCAGCCCCAGCATTTT	CATTLESSNNQPQHF
TRBV2	few	NA	TRBJ2-5	TGTGCCAGCAGTGACCGAGAGACCCAGTACTTC	CASSDRETQYF
TRBV5-4	few	NA	TRBJ1-2	TGTGCCAGCAGCTTGAGGGGTGACTATGGCTACACCTTC	CASSLRGDYGYTF
TRBV2	few	TRBD2	TRBJ2-7	TGTGCCAGCATGAGGACTAGCGGGAACTACGAGCAGTACTTC	CASMRTSGNYEQYF
TRBV2	NA	NA	TRBJ1-2	TGTGCCAGCATTACGACAGCTAACTATGGCTACACCTTC	CASITTANYGYTF
TRBV7-2	few	NA	TRBJ2-5	TGTGCCAGCAGCTTAAGGGGGGAGACCCAGTACTTC	CASSLRGETQYF
TRBV15	NA	TRBD2	TRBJ2-5	TGTGCCACCAGAAAGGAGTATTTTGCGGGGGGCCAAGAGACCCAGTACTTC	CATRKEYFAGGQETQYF
TRBV7-8	NA	TRBD1	TRBJ2-1	TGTGCCAGCAGCCTGTTCCCCAAGGGGGCCAAAGAGCAGTTCTTC	CASSLFPKGAKEQFF
TRBV7-9	NA	NA	TRBJ2-1	TGTGCCAGCAGCTCAAAACCGGGACAACAGTTCTTC	CASSSKPGQQFF
TRBV7-2	NA	NA	TRBJ1-5	TGTGCCAGCAGCCTACAGGGTTCTTATCAGCCCCAGCATTTT	CASSLQGSYQPQHF
TRBV5-1	NA	NA	TRBJ2-5	TGCGCCAGCAGCCCCCCAGGGGAGACCCAGTACTTC	CASSPPGETQYF